Sequencing of this T cell receptor (beta chain) was carried out in a study of cytomegalovirus exposure and HLA in healthy donors. Comments on this clone: The target antigen is unknown.

Study results and caveats: The listing of approximately 160 TCR beta chains classed them as cytomegalovirus-associated. A few chains tied to CMV proved CMV antigen-specific in vitro. TCR beta chain V- and J-gene trimming was linked, in a later analysis, to a missense variant in DCLRE1C. Accurate prediction of HLA-A and HLA-B alleles (for most subjects) was reportedly achieved from TCR beta sequences.

The PCR was carried out with 60 Vbeta primers and 13 Jbeta primers. Method: immunoSEQ multiplex PCR; TCRdb's copy keeps in-frame clones and lacks some. This table has roughly 97,000 clones, over 75% appearing once. The source is a man in his fifties or sixties in good health and CMV-seropositive. Input material: PBMCs.

CDR3 residues: CASSLLARNTIYF. For the CDR3, the DNA is TGTGCCAGCAGCTTACTAGCCCGAAACACCATATATTTT. V is TRBV11-2 and J is TRBJ1-3; the D is unclear. The CDR3 contains 13 residues. The V end lost 2 bases, the J end lost 5 bases, and 7 bases lay between the germline ends. CDR1 is SGHAT, CDR2 FQNNGV, per germline.